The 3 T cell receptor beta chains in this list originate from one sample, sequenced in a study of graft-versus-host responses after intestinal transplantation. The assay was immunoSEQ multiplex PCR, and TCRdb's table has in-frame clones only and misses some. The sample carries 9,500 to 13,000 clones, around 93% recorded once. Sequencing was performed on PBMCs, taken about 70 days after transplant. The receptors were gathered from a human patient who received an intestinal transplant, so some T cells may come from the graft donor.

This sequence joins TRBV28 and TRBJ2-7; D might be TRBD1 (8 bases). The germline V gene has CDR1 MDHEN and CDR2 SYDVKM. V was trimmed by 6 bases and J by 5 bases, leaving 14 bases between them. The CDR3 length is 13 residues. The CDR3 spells CASRRTGRDEQYF. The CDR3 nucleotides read TGTGCCAGCAGGCGGACAGGGAGGGACGAGCAGTACTTC.

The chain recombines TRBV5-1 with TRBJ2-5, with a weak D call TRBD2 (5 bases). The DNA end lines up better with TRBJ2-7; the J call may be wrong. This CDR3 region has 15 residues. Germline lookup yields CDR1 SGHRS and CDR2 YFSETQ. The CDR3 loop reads CASSSIMGSGYEQYF. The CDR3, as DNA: TGCGCCAGCAGCTCAATCATGGGTTCGGGATACGAGCAGTACTTC.

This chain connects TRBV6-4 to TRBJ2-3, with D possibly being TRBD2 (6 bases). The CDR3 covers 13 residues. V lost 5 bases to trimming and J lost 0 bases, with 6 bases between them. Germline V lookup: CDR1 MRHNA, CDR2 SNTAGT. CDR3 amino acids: CASSSGSTDTQYF. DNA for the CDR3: TGTGCCAGCAGTAGCGGGAGCACAGATACGCAGTATTTT.